The source of this TCR beta chain is a study of regulatory T cells in long-lasting Graves disease. Notes on the study in general: There were preferences for TRBV28, TRBJ1-2 and TRBJ2-5 in persistent disease.

Time point in this sample: newly diagnosed GD, antithyroid drugs for less than 3 months. After RNA was extracted from PBMCs, the TCR library was made from it. TCR beta libraries were built with iRepertoire HTBI primers and Arm-PCR of CDR3 regions. TCRdb redid the calling of the multiplex PCR reads with MiXCR, one entry per CDR3 protein. Of over 500,000 distinct CDR3 sequences listed, around 15% are singletons. Germline assignment: CDR1 SGHKS and CDR2 YYEKEE (reference sequence). The J segment lost 3 bases and the V segment lost 5 bases, leaving 25 bases of the junction unmatched. There are 22 residues in the CDR3. This clonotype was observed a handful of times. Its specificity is unknown. A further study also used this sample, focusing on T cells in Graves' hyperthyroidism and ophthalmopathy. Per that paper: In the first-round RT-PCR of the TCR CDR3, the HTBI primer set was used. Classification by a 13 V-J model distinguished ophthalmopathy from stable hyperthyroidism.

The chain is built from TRBV5-5 and TRBJ2-1, with 11 bases fitting TRBD2. This sequence originates from a man aged 18 to 30 with Graves disease. This material consisted of peripheral blood mononuclear cells (PBMCs), taken at new diagnosis, from a patient treated with antithyroid drugs. CDR3 amino acids: CASRNKDKTSGREPGSYNEQFF. DNA for the CDR3: TGTGCCAGCAGGAATAAAGATAAAACTAGCGGGAGAGAGCCCGGGAGCTACAATGAGCAGTTCTTC.